The entry that follows covers one T cell receptor beta chain sequence. Its antigen is not known. This sequence may be a read error, since a much larger clone differs from it by one base. Trimming took 4 bases from V and 3 from J; bases not matched to a gene: 15. This CDR3 spans 17 amino acids. Germline CDR1 and CDR2: SGHRS and YFSETQ. Tregs were sorted as CD4+CD25+CD127-/low cells. Full-length variable regions came from constant-region reverse primers plus semi-nested Nested Universal Primer A PCR. One entry per CDR3 protein results from TCRdb running MiXCR on the 5' RACE reads. This sample yields around 44,000 distinct CDR3 sequences, of which about 20% are seen a single time; around 4% belongs to the top ten. Study-wide points: Tumor-infiltrating Treg TCR alpha and beta sequences overlapped most with tumor naive CD4+ T cells, then blood naive. Whole repertoires were not studied in the larger cohort, only one V-J beta rearrangement. Tumor memory CD4+ T cell TCR gene usage clustered with blood and lymph node memory CD4+ cells and lymph node naive CD4+ cells.

The sample consisted of Tregs sorted from blood. This chain joins TRBV5-1 and TRBJ2-5, with 7 bases matching TRBD2. The clonotype comes from a female donor with breast cancer. Here the CDR3 DNA reads TGCGCCAGCAGCCGGGGTGCTTCTCCGGGACTAAAAGAGACCCAGTACTTC. Protein sequence: CASSRGASPGLKETQYF. Filled out from reference TRBV5-1 and TRBJ2-5, the complete variable domain reads KAGVTQTPRYLIKTRGQQVTLSCSPISGHRSVSWYQQTPGQGLQFLFEYFSETQRNKGNFPGRFSGRQFSNSRSEMNVSTLELGDSALYLCASSRGASPGLKETQYFGPGTRLLVL.